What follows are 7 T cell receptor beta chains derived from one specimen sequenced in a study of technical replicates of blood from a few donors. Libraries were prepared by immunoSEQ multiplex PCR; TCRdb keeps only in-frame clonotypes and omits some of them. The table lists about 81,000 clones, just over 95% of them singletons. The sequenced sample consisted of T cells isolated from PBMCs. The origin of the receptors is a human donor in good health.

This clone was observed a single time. The CDR3 is CATRGGAAGELFF. In nucleotides, the CDR3 is TGTGCCACGCGGGGGGGGGCCGCCGGGGAGCTGTTTTTT. The chain joins TRBV11-3 to TRBJ2-2, with TRBD2 matching 9 bases. The CDR3 is 13 amino acids. J gave up 6 bases and V 10 bases, and 6 bases lay outside the gene matches. Germline lookup yields CDR1 SGHNT and CDR2 YENEEA.

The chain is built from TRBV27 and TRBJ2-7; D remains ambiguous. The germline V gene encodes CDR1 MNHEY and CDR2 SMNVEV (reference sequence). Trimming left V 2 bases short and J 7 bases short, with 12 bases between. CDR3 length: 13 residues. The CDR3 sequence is CASSLARDLEQYF. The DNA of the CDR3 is TGTGCCAGCAGTTTAGCTCGCGATTTAGAGCAGTACTTC.

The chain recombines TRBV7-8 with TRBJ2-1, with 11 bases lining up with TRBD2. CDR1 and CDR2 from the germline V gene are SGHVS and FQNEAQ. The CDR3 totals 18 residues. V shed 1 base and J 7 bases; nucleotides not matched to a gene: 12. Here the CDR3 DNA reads TGTGCCAGCAGCTTAGTCTGGGCTAGCGGGAGGTTTGGGAATGAGCAGTTCTTC. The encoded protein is CASSLVWASGRFGNEQFF.

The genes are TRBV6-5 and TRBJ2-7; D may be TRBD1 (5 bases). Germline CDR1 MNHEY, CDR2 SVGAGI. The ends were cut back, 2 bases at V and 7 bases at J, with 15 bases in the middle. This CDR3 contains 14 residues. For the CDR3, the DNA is TGTGCCAGCAGTTACGACAGCTTGCAGCCGGAGCAGTACTTC. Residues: CASSYDSLQPEQYF.

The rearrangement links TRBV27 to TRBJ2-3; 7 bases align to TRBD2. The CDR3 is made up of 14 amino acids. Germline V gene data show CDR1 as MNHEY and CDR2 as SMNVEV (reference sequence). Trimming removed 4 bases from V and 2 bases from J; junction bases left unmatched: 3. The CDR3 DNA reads TGTGCCAGCAGTTGGGACTATACCACAGATACGCAGTATTTT. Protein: CASSWDYTTDTQYF.

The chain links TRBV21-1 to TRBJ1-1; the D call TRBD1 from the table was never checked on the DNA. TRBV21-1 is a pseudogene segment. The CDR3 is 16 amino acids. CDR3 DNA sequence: TGTGCCAGCAGCAAAAGTACAGGCCCAATGAACACTGAAGCTTTCTTT. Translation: CASSKSTGPMNTEAFF.

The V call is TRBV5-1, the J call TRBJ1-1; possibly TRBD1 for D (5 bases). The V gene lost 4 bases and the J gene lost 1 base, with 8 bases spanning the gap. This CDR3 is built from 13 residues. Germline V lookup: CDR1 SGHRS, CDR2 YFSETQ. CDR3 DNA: TGCGCCAGCAGCATGACAGAGAACACTGAAGCTTTCTTT. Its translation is CASSMTENTEAFF.